The 5 T cell receptor beta chains reported below all come from one sample, sequenced in a study of blood T cell repertoires in COVID-19. The protocol was immunoSEQ multiplex PCR, while the TCRdb copy is restricted to in-frame clones and leaves out a portion. The sample records fewer than 450,000 clones, 85% to 90% being singletons. The sequenced material came from PBMCs or T cells enriched from blood (not recorded which). The receptors originated from a woman between 18 and 30 years old who had recovered from COVID-19.

The chain joins TRBV7-8 to TRBJ2-7; D remains ambiguous. Trimming left V 2 bases short and J 12 bases short, with 17 bases between. CDR3 length equals 13 residues. Germline V gene sequence: CDR1 SGHVS, CDR2 FQNEAQ. Written as DNA, the CDR3 is TGTGCCAGCAGCTTACAGGCCAGCTACGAGTCGTACTTC. It yields the protein CASSLQASYESYF.

The V call is TRBV2, the J call TRBJ1-1; TRBD1 is a possible D gene (5 bases). CDR1 and CDR2 from the germline V gene are SNHLY and FYNNEI. V gave up 2 bases and J gave up 1 base, with 11 bases separating them. This CDR3 has 15 residues. Here the CDR3 reads CASSERQGQNTEAFF. Here the CDR3 DNA reads TGTGCCAGCAGTGAAAGGCAGGGCCAGAACACTGAAGCTTTCTTT.

The V call is TRBV25-1, the J call TRBJ1-1; tentative D call: TRBD1 (5 bases). The CDR3 runs to 13 residues. V dropped 8 bases and J dropped 6 bases, with 16 bases sitting between them. The germline gives CDR1 MGHDK, CDR2 SYGVNS. The CDR3 reads CASGSQGRAEAFF. The CDR3 DNA sequence: TGTGCCAGCGGATCGCAGGGTCGCGCTGAAGCTTTCTTT. Variable domain in full (rest from reference TRBV25-1 and TRBJ1-1): EADIYQTPRYLVIGTGKKITLECSQTMGHDKMYWYQQDPGMELHLIHYSYGVNSTEKGDLSSESTVSRIRTEHFPLTLESARPSHTSQYLCASGSQGRAEAFFGQGTRLTVV.

The rearrangement joins TRBV4-1 to TRBJ1-5; D is ambiguous. Trimming removed 3 bases at V and 3 bases at J, with 12 bases between. Per the germline V gene, CDR1 is MGHRA and CDR2 is YSYEKL. This CDR3 is built from 15 residues. CDR3 DNA sequence: TGCGCCAGCAGCCAGACGACTTATCTCAATCAGCCCCAGCATTTT. Protein sequence: CASSQTTYLNQPQHF.

This sequence joins TRBV19 and TRBJ1-2, with D uncertain. The CDR3 consists of 12 residues. The germline V gene has CDR1 LNHDA and CDR2 SQIVND (reference sequence). Trimming removed 7 bases from V and 0 bases from J, with 6 bases in between. CDR3 region: CASISANYGYTF. The CDR3 DNA reads as TGTGCCAGTATTTCCGCTAACTATGGCTACACCTTC.